This T cell receptor beta chain was obtained from a study of blood T cell repertoires in COVID-19. Looking at the study overall: T cells, B-cell-depleted T cells, or PBMCs supplied cDNA or gDNA.

Germline CDR1 SGDLS, CDR2 YYNGEE. With V trimmed by 0 bases and J by 2 bases, 6 bases remained unmatched. This CDR3 has 17 residues. Measured with immunoSEQ multiplex PCR; TCRdb has only the in-frame clones, and not every one. The sample lists approximately 130,000 clones, roughly 81% seen once, with over 10% in the top ten. The receptor's source is a human donor in a cohort sampled during active COVID-19. The material sequenced was peripheral blood. V gene TRBV9 combines with J gene TRBJ2-2; TRBD1 matches 8 bases. The chain's CDR3 is CASSVGLGTGNTGELFF. The DNA of the CDR3 is TGTGCCAGCAGCGTAGGACTCGGGACAGGTAACACCGGGGAGCTGTTTTTT.